This TCR beta chain was sequenced during a study of T-cell reconstitution after alpha-beta-depleted transplantation in children. Per germline, CDR1 SGHTA and CDR2 FQGNSA. With 1 base clipped from V and 0 bases from J, the junction kept 6 bases outside the gene matches. The CDR3 loop spans 17 amino acids. Preparation of the TCRbeta library was carried out with unique molecular identifiers. In TCRdb, the PCR reads were re-called with MiXCR into one record per CDR3 protein. The data contain approximately 500,000 distinct CDR3 sequences, about a quarter of them singletons. The clonotype was recovered from a boy in the first two years of life with Wiskott-Aldrich syndrome, due to receive a stem cell transplant. V is TRBV7-2 and J is TRBJ2-7; 10 bases map to TRBD1. The source material was PBMCs, sampled before TCRalphabeta/CD19-depleted stem cell transplant. The CDR3 DNA reads as TGTGCCAGCAGCTTAGTTTTTTGGACAGGGGGCTCCTACGAGCAGTACTTC. Amino acids: CASSLVFWTGGSYEQYF.